This T cell receptor beta chain came from a study of identical twins. Study-level points and caveats: Abundant beta clonotypes from cord blood had fewer insertions, unlike memory repertoires, which showed none. The models systematically underestimated how much out-of-frame TCR alpha was shared in monozygotic twins.

One entry per CDR3 protein, called by TCRdb with MiXCR from the 5' RACE reads. The sample shows 200,000 to 300,000 distinct CDR3 sequences, approximately 7.8% of them seen only once. This clonotype appeared many times. The target antigen is unknown. V was clipped by 1 base and J by 5 bases; unmatched bases: 7. CDR3 size: 17 residues. Germline CDR1 and CDR2: MGHRA and YSYEKL. These data were also reused for a study on yellow fever vaccine responses in identical twins.

This sequence originates from a young woman in good health. The chain combines TRBV4-1 with TRBJ2-2, with 10 bases matching TRBD2. Sequencing input: CD8+ T cells sorted from blood. CDR3 in DNA: TGCGCCAGCAGCCAAGTAGCGGGGGGCCCAAAAACCGGGGAGCTGTTTTTT. Translation: CASSQVAGGPKTGELFF.